Listed below are T cell receptor beta chains from one sample, sequenced in a study of blood T cell repertoires in COVID-19. Generated by immunoSEQ multiplex PCR, the TCRdb table keeps only in-frame clones and is missing some. This sample carries fewer than 300,000 clones, more than 70% of them seen once, and the ten largest clones take 2% to 2.5%. Sequencing was done on a sample of peripheral blood. These TCRs come from a woman aged 50 to 65 with acute or convalescent COVID-19. Both conserved end residues are part of each CDR3. The order of the fields is V gene, D gene, J gene, clone size, CDR3 protein, CDR3 DNA. D genes are given only for firm matches. Size is omitted from some rows. Given values are once, few, many or a class for expanded clones.

v_gene: TRBV4-3; d_gene: TRBD2; j_gene: TRBJ2-4; abundance: NA; CDR3aa: CASSNGLAGAKNIQYF; CDR3nt: TGCGCCAGCAGCAACGGACTAGCGGGAGCCAAAAACATTCAGTACTTC
v_gene: TRBV7-3; d_gene: NA; j_gene: TRBJ2-3; abundance: once; CDR3aa: CASSLLPGAADTQYF; CDR3nt: TGTGCCAGCAGCTTACTACCAGGAGCGGCAGATACGCAGTATTTT
v_gene: TRBV18; d_gene: NA; j_gene: TRBJ2-2; abundance: NA; CDR3aa: CASSPTMAGPNTGELFF; CDR3nt: TGTGCCAGCTCACCAACAATGGCGGGGCCGAACACCGGGGAGCTGTTTTTT
v_gene: TRBV7-3; d_gene: TRBD1; j_gene: TRBJ2-1; abundance: NA; CDR3aa: CASSSGTGFYNEQFF; CDR3nt: TGTGCCAGCAGCTCCGGGACAGGGTTTTACAATGAGCAGTTCTTC
v_gene: TRBV4-2; d_gene: TRBD2; j_gene: TRBJ2-2; abundance: once; CDR3aa: CASSRGRGQGRELFF; CDR3nt: TGTGCCAGCAGCCGTGGGAGGGGTCAAGGCCGGGAGCTGTTTTTT
v_gene: TRBV25-1; d_gene: NA; j_gene: TRBJ1-1; abundance: once; CDR3aa: CASLATPNTEAFF; CDR3nt: TGTGCCAGCCTTGCGACTCCGAACACTGAAGCTTTCTTT
v_gene: TRBV19; d_gene: TRBD1; j_gene: TRBJ1-1; abundance: NA; CDR3aa: CASSHRGSDTEAFF; CDR3nt: TGTGCCAGTAGTCACAGGGGGTCGGACACTGAAGCTTTCTTT
v_gene: TRBV2; d_gene: NA; j_gene: TRBJ1-4; abundance: NA; CDR3aa: CASSEADTLYGIDEKLFF; CDR3nt: TGTGCCAGCAGTGAAGCAGACACGCTCTACGGAATAGACGAAAAACTGTTTTTT
v_gene: TRBV4-3; d_gene: TRBD1; j_gene: TRBJ2-2; abundance: NA; CDR3aa: CASSFEQGARELFF; CDR3nt: TGCGCCAGCAGCTTCGAACAGGGGGCCCGGGAGCTGTTTTTT
v_gene: TRBV7-3; d_gene: TRBD2; j_gene: TRBJ2-3; abundance: NA; CDR3aa: CASSTTSGRTDTQYF; CDR3nt: TGTGCCAGCAGCACCACTAGCGGGAGGACAGATACGCAGTATTTT
v_gene: TRBV18; d_gene: NA; j_gene: TRBJ2-5; abundance: NA; CDR3aa: CASSPRSKTQYF; CDR3nt: TGTGCCAGCTCACCCCGGAGTAAGACCCAGTACTTC
v_gene: TRBV28; d_gene: NA; j_gene: TRBJ2-7; abundance: NA; CDR3aa: CASSSPAEATYEQYF; CDR3nt: TGTGCCAGCAGTTCCCCTGCGGAGGCCACCTACGAGCAGTACTTC
v_gene: TRBV9; d_gene: TRBD2; j_gene: TRBJ2-1; abundance: NA; CDR3aa: CASSFGLAGVGGEQFF; CDR3nt: TGTGCCAGCAGCTTCGGTTTAGCGGGAGTTGGTGGTGAGCAGTTCTTC
v_gene: TRBV5-1; d_gene: TRBD1; j_gene: TRBJ2-6; abundance: NA; CDR3aa: CASSLAPPTQGALSGANVLTF; CDR3nt: TGCGCCAGCAGCTTGGCGCCCCCAACCCAGGGGGCCCTCTCTGGGGCCAACGTCCTGACTTTC
v_gene: TRBV7-3; d_gene: NA; j_gene: TRBJ1-1; abundance: once; CDR3aa: CASSLKNLGEAFF; CDR3nt: TGTGCCAGCAGCTTAAAGAATCTCGGTGAAGCTTTCTTT
v_gene: TRBV4-3; d_gene: NA; j_gene: TRBJ1-6; abundance: NA; CDR3aa: CASSQDNGVGRGYNSPLHF; CDR3nt: TGCGCCAGCAGCCAAGATAATGGTGTGGGCAGGGGTTATAATTCACCCCTCCACTTT
v_gene: TRBV7-2; d_gene: TRBD2; j_gene: TRBJ2-3; abundance: NA; CDR3aa: CASSTNGGSLADTQYF; CDR3nt: TGTGCCAGCAGCACAAACGGGGGGAGCCTGGCAGATACGCAGTATTTT
v_gene: TRBV18; d_gene: NA; j_gene: TRBJ2-3; abundance: NA; CDR3aa: CASSPTGLTDTQYF; CDR3nt: TGTGCCAGCTCACCAACCGGTTTGACAGATACGCAGTATTTT
v_gene: TRBV6-5; d_gene: NA; j_gene: TRBJ2-5; abundance: NA; CDR3aa: CASSLETQYF; CDR3nt: TGTGCCAGCAGTCTAGAGACCCAGTACTTC
v_gene: TRBV19; d_gene: NA; j_gene: TRBJ1-3; abundance: NA; CDR3aa: CASSPEARGFSGNTIYF; CDR3nt: TGTGCCAGTAGTCCCGAAGCCAGGGGATTCTCTGGAAACACCATATATTTT